The entry below describes one T cell receptor beta chain. The data derive from a study of blood T cell repertoires in COVID-19. Overall study: In each case, the material was cDNA or gDNA derived from T cells, B-cell-depleted T cells, or PBMCs.

Original processing notes: Amplification from reference gene primers served as the basis for estimated nucleated cell counts. The protocol was immunoSEQ multiplex PCR, while the TCRdb copy is restricted to in-frame clones and leaves out a portion. V, J and clone size derive from that table, while D and trimming were established from the DNA sequence. Among about 280,000 clones listed, 90% were seen once. The CDR3 runs 13 residues. V gave up 1 base and J gave up 7 bases, with 8 bases separating them. Germline V gene data show CDR1 as SGHTA and CDR2 as FQGNSA. Recruits, aged about 18 to 100 years, lived in 24 US areas. Membership in each cohort depended on participant-reported clinical history.

This TCR was recovered from a woman under 30 with acute COVID-19. The V call is TRBV7-2, the J call TRBJ2-1; no clear D gene. Sequencing was done on a sample of PBMCs or T cells enriched from blood (not recorded which). CDR3 sequence reads: CASSLVERNEQFF. CDR3 nucleotide sequence: TGTGCCAGCAGCTTAGTTGAGCGTAATGAGCAGTTCTTC.